What follows describes a single T cell receptor (beta chain). The specificity of this receptor is unknown. Within one base of it there is no much larger clone, and no base qualities were kept. The time point label for this specimen denotes: 12 to 13 months on ibrutinib. For TCR beta library preparation, roughly 2.2 micrograms of genomic DNA was extracted from cryopreserved PBMCs. Longitudinal blood samples from CLL patients receiving ibrutinib monotherapy were subjected to high-throughput TCR beta sequencing. Patients were enrolled in a phase 2 open-label single-center ibrutinib monotherapy trial. Each clonotype received, on average, 10x coverage in deep resolution sequencing performed on a MiSeq, where the target depth lay between 1 in 1 million and 1 in 200,000 T cells. The immunoSEQ hsTCRB Kit was used to generate TCR beta libraries. The source study handled its data this way. Data were analyzed with ImmunoSEQ Data Assistant and ImmunoSEQ Analyzer, with V, D and J genes assigned per IMGT definitions. Clonality was computed as one minus normalized Shannon entropy of productive rearrangement frequencies, ranging from 0 to 1. Only overrepresented clonotypes making up at least 0.05% of the repertoire of each patient were included in the public clonotype analysis. About a dozen age-matched healthy donor repertoires from immuneACCESS served as clonality controls. TCRdb took this table from immuneACCESS and kept in-frame rearrangements with V and J called. Such tables lack part of the clones; where checked against another copy, unresolved V genes explain under half of the gap, and the rest is unexplained. Clonal size and the V and J genes are those of that table, whereas D and trimming came from the DNA. This sample is represented by about 160,000 clones; 81% of them were singletons. The ten biggest clones cover under 2.5% of the sample.

These data originate in a study of cytotoxic CD8 clonotypes in ibrutinib-treated CLL (dated by TCRdb to the early 2020s). About the investigation overall: The cohort had eleven to twelve relapsed/refractory and approximately 14 treatment-naive patients; about 17 were IGHV unmutated. Patients were still on ibrutinib when every remission and progressive disease sample was collected. Partial responses were observed in approximately 24 patients and complete responses in 2; after a median follow-up of 68 months, remission was maintained in about 15 patients and progression was observed in 12. The response samples were drawn at a median of roughly twelve months into treatment, with a range of roughly 6 to 36 months. On average, each sample yielded 250,000 to 300,000 productive templates and 80,000 to 95,000 productive rearrangements. Cryopreserved peripheral blood mononuclear cells were obtained prior to treatment, at the time of response, and at either disease progression or sustained remission. Of the roughly 86 people in the trial, about 25 had longitudinal samples available.

Here is what the overall study found, with its caveats: An increase in clonality was observed at ibrutinib response, with clonality remaining stable during sustained remission and falling back toward baseline at progression. Public clonotypes were rare and either contracted or stayed stable during treatment, and the rise in clonality at ibrutinib response reflected the expansion of private clonotypes. Sustained-remission and progressing patients did not have matched sampling times, and lymph node repertoires were not examined. Baseline clonality exceeded that of age-matched healthy donors and correlated strongly with circulating CD8+ T-cell counts.

The CDR3 starts with the cysteine, ends with the phenylalanine, and has 15 residues. Solely the CDR3 DNA is kept, with 45 bases framed from the first base. V is clipped by 4 bases and J by 2 bases, and the sequence between their germline boundaries is 13 bases long. From the germline V gene (reference sequence), CDR1 is SGHKS and CDR2 is YYEKEE. The material sequenced was PBMCs, taken after 12 months of ibrutinib treatment. This receptor was identified in a human donor with chronic lymphocytic leukemia. The chain uses TRBV5-5 and TRBJ1-5; the D gene identity is not certain. DNA sequence: TGTGCCAGCAGCCGGGATGGCGATGGCAATCAGCCCCAGCATTTT. It translates to CASSRDGDGNQPQHF. Full variable domain (CDR3 extended with the reference TRBV5-5 and TRBJ1-5 proteins): DAGVTQSPTHLIKTRGQQVTLRCSPISGHKSVSWYQQVLGQGPQFIFQYYEKEERGRGNFPDRFSARQFPNYSSELNVNALLLGDSALYLCASSRDGDGNQPQHFGDGTRLSIL.